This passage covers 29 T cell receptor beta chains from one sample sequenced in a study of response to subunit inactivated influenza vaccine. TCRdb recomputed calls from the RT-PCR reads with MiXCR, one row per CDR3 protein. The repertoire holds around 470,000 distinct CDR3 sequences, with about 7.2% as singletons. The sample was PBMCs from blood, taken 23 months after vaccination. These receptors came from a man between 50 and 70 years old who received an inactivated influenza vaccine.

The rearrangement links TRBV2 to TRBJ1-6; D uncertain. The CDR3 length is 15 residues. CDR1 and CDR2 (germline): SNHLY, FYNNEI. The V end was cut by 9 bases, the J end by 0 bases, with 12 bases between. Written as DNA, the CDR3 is TGTGCCAGTCGGACGGAGAGCTCCTATAATTCACCCCTCCACTTT. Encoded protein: CASRTESSYNSPLHF.

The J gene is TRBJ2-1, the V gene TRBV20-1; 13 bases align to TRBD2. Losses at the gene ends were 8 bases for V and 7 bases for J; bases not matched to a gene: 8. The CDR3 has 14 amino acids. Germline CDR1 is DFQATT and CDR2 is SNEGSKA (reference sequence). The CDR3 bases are TGCAGTCCCGGCTTGGGACTAGCGGGAAATGAGCAGTTCTTC. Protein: CSPGLGLAGNEQFF.

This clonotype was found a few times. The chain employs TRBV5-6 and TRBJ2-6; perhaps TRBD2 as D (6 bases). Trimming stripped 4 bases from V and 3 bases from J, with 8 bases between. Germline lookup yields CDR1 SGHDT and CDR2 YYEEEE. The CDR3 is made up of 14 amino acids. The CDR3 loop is CASSQDYGANVLTF. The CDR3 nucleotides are TGTGCCAGCAGCCAGGACTATGGGGCCAACGTCCTGACTTTC.

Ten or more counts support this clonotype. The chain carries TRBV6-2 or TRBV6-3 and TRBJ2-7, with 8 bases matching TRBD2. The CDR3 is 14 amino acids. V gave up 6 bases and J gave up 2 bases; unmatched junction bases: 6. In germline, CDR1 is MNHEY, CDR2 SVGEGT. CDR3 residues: CASRTAGATYEQYF. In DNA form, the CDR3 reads TGTGCCAGCAGGACAGCGGGGGCAACCTACGAGCAGTACTTC.

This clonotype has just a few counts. The CDR3 sequence: CASSFTTDYSPLHF. In DNA, the CDR3 is TGTGCCAGCAGTTTTACAACAGACTATTCACCCCTCCACTTT. V and J are TRBV28 and TRBJ1-6; D uncertain. CDR3 length equals 14 residues. In germline, CDR1 is MDHEN, CDR2 SYDVKM. V shed 3 bases and J shed 8 bases, with 11 bases lying between them.

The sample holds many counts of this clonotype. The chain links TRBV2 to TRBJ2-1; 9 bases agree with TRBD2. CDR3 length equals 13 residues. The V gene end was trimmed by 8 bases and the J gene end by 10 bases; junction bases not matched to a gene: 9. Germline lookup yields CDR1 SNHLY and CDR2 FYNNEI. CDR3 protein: CASSAGGLIEQFF. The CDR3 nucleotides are TGTGCCAGCTCTGCGGGAGGGCTTATCGAGCAGTTCTTC.

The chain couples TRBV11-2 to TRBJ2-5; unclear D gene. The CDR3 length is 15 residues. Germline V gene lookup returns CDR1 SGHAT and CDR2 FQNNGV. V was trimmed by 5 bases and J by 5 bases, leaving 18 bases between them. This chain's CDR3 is CASSQELGRAETQYF. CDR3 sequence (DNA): TGTGCCAGCAGCCAAGAATTAGGACGGGCCGAGACCCAGTACTTC.

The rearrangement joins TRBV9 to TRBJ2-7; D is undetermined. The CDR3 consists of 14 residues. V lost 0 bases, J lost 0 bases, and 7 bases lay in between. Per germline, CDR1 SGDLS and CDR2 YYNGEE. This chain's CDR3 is CASSVALNSYEQYF. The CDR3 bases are TGTGCCAGCAGCGTAGCTTTAAACTCCTACGAGCAGTACTTC.

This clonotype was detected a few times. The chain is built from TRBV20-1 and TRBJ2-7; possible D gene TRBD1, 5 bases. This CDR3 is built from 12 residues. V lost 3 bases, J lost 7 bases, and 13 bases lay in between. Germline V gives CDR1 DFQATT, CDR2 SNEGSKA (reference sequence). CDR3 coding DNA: TGCAGTGCTAGGGGGCCTTTGGAAGAGCAGTACTTC. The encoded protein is CSARGPLEEQYF.

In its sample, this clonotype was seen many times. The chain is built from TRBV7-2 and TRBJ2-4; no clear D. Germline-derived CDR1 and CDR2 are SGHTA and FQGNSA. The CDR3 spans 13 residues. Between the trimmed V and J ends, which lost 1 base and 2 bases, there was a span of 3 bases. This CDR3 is CASSLGSKNIQYF. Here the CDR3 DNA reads TGTGCCAGCAGCTTAGGTTCCAAAAACATTCAGTACTTC.

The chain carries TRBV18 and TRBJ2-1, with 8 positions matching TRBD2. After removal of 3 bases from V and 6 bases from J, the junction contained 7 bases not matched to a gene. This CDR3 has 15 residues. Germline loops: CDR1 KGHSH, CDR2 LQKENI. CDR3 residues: CASSPPGLGSNEQFF. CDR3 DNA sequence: TGTGCCAGCTCACCTCCGGGACTAGGATCCAATGAGCAGTTCTTC. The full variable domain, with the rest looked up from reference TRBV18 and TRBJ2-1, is NAGVMQNPRHLVRRRGQEARLRCSPMKGHSHVYWYRQLPEEGLKFMVYLQKENIIDESGMPKERFSAEFPKEGPSILRIQQVVRGDSAAYFCASSPPGLGSNEQFFGPGTRLTVL.

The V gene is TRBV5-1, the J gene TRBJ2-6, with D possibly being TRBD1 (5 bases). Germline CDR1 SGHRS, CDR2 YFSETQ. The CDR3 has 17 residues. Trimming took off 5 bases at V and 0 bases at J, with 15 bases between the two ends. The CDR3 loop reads CASSKDTYHSGANVLTF. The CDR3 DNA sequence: TGCGCCAGCAGTAAGGACACCTACCACTCTGGGGCCAACGTCCTGACTTTC.

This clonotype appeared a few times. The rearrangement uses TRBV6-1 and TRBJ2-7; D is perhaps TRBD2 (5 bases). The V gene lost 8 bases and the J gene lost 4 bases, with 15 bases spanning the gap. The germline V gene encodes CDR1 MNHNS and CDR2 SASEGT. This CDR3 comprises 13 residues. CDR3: CASGLRREYEQYF. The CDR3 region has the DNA TGTGCCAGCGGACTCCGTCGGGAATACGAGCAGTACTTC.

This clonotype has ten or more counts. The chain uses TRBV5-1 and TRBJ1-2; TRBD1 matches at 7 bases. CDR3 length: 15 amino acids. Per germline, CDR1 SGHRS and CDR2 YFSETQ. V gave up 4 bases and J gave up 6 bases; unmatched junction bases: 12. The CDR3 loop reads CASSPYAGGDNGYTF. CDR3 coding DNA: TGCGCCAGCAGCCCCTACGCAGGGGGGGATAATGGCTACACCTTC.

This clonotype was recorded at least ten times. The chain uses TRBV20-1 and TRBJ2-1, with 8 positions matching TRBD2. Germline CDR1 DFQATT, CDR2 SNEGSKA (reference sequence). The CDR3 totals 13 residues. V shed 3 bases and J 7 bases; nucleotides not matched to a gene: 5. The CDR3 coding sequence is TGCAGTGCTAGGGCGGGGGGTAGGAATGAGCAGTTCTTC. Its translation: CSARAGGRNEQFF.

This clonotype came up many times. CDR3 region: CASSLRGEGTEAFF. The CDR3 DNA sequence: TGTGCCAGCAGCTTAAGAGGGGAGGGAACTGAAGCTTTCTTT. The V call is TRBV7-6, the J call TRBJ1-1; a possible D gene is TRBD1 (5 bases). The CDR3 runs to 14 residues. The V gene's germline CDR1 is SGHVS and CDR2 FNYEAQ. V dropped 2 bases and J dropped 5 bases, with 12 bases sitting between them.

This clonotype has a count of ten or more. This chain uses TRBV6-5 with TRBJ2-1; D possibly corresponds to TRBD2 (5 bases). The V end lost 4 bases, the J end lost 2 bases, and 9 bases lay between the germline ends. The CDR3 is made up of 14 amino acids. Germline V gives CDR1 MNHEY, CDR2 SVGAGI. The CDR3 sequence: CASSLRRAYNEQFF. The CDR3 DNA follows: TGTGCCAGCAGTTTGAGGCGGGCCTACAATGAGCAGTTCTTC.

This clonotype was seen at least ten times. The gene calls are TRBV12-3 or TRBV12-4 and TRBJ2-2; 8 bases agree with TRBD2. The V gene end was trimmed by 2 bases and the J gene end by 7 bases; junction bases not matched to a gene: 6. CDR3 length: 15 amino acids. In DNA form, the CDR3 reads TGTGCCAGCAGTTTATTGGCGGGGGGAATCGGGGAGCTGTTTTTT. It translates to CASSLLAGGIGELFF.

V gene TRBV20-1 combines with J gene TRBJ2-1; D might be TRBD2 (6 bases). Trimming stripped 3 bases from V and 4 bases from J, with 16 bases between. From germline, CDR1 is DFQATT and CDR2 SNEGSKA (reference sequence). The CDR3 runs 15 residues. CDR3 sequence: CSARGVGREYNEQFF. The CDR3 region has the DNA TGCAGTGCTAGGGGTGTGGGGCGGGAATACAATGAGCAGTTCTTC.

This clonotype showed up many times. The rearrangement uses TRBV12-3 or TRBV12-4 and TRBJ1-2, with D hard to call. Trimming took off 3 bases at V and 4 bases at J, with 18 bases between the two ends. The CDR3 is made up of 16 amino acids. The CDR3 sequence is CASSFLGSLSLYGYTF. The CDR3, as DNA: TGTGCCAGCAGTTTTCTGGGCAGCTTATCCCTCTATGGCTACACCTTC.

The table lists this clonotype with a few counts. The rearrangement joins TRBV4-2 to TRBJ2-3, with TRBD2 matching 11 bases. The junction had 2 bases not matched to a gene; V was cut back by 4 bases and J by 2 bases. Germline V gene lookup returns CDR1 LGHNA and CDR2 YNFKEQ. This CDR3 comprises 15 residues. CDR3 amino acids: CASSPGLAATDTQYF. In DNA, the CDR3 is TGTGCCAGCAGCCCGGGACTAGCGGCCACAGATACGCAGTATTTT.

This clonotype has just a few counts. The CDR3 sequence: CAGSGGYEQYF. CDR3 coding DNA: TGTGCCGGATCGGGAGGCTACGAGCAGTACTTC. The chain carries TRBV2 and TRBJ2-7, with TRBD2 matching 7 bases. CDR1 is SNHLY and CDR2 is FYNNEI in the germline V gene. The CDR3 has 11 residues. The V and J ends lost 11 bases and 3 bases, in that order; junction bases with no gene match: 4.

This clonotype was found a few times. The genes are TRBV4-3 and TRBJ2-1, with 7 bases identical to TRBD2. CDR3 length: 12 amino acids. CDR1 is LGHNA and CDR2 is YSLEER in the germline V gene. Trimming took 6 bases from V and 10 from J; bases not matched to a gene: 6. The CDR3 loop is CASRGEGMEQFF. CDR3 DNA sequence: TGCGCCAGCAGGGGGGAGGGCATGGAGCAGTTCTTC.

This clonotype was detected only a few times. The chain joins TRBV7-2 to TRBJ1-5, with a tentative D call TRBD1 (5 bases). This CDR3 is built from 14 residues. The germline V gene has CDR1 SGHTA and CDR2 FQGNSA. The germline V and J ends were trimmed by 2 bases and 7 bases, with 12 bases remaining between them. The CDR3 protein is CASSLRDGAQPQHF. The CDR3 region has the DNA TGTGCCAGCAGCTTAAGGGACGGAGCCCAGCCCCAGCATTTT.

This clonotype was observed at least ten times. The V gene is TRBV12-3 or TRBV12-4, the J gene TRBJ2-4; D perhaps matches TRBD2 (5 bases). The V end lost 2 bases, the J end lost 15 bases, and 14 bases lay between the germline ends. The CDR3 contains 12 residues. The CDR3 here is CASSLRVAGMYF. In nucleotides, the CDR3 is TGTGCCAGCAGTTTAAGGGTGGCCGGGATGTACTTC.

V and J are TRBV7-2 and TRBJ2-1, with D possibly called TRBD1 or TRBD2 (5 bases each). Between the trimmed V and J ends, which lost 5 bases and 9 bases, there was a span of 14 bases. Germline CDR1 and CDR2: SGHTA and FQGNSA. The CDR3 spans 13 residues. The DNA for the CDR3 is TGTGCCAGCAGCCCCGGGGCGGTCGGTGAGCAGTTCTTC. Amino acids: CASSPGAVGEQFF. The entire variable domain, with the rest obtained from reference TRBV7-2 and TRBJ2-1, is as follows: GAGVSQSPSNKVTEKGKDVELRCDPISGHTALYWYRQSLGQGLEFLIYFQGNSAPDKSGLPSDRFSAERTGGSVSTLTIQRTQQEDSAVYLCASSPGAVGEQFFGPGTRLTVL.

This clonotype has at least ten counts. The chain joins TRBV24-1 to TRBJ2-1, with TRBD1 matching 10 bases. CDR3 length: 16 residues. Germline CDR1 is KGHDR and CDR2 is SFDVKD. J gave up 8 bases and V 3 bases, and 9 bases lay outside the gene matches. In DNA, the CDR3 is TGTGCCACCAGTGATGGCTCCGGGACAGGGGTGGATGAGCAGTTCTTC. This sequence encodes CATSDGSGTGVDEQFF.

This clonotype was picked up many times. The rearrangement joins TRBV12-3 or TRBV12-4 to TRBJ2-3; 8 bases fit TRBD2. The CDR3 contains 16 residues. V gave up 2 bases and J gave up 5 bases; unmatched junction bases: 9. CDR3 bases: TGTGCCAGCAGTTTATCTCGATTAGCGGGAAAAGATACGCAGTATTTT. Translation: CASSLSRLAGKDTQYF.

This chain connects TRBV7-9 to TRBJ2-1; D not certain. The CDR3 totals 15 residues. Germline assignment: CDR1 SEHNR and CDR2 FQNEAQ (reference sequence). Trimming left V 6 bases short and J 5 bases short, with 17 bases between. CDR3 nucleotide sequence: TGTGCCAGCAGGAACTTAGGCAGGAGTAACAATGAGCAGTTCTTC. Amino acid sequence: CASRNLGRSNNEQFF.